The text below deals with one T cell receptor beta chain. Its target is not known. This sample was taken from a study of blood T cells in healthy people across ages. General study results and limits: More naive CD4+ cells and higher diversity marked long-lived donors relative to aged donors. Across the age range, TCR beta diversity per million T cells fell in a roughly linear way. Any conclusive comparison of naive versus antigen-experienced cells was prevented by using unsorted PBMCs.

The authors ran a second PCR of 7 to 11 cycles using a sample-barcoded 5' primer and a J-beta primer mix. Tags on each cDNA molecule came from a template-switch adaptor with 12 random nucleotides. TCRdb re-called the 5' RACE reads through MiXCR, storing one row per CDR3 protein. Found here are 710,000 or so distinct CDR3 sequences, around 32% of them singletons; the top ten hold 15% to 19%. The germline V gene has CDR1 MNHNY and CDR2 SVGAGI (reference sequence). This CDR3 spans 14 amino acids. Trimming left V 7 bases short and J 5 bases short, with 17 bases between. J is TRBJ2-5 and V is TRBV6-6, with D uncertain. The sequenced sample consisted of blood. This clonotype was sampled from a woman aged 80 or over in good health. CDR3 nucleotides: TGTGCCAGCAAGAGCCACCAGCTTTCGGAGACCCAGTACTTC. It yields the protein CASKSHQLSETQYF.